This T cell receptor (beta chain) was found in a study of OX40 agonist ivuxolimab in advanced cancers. Broadly, across the study: Ivuxolimab was an agonistic, fully human IgG2 monoclonal antibody directed against OX40 (CD134), a costimulatory receptor. Intravenous ivuxolimab was administered to patients every 2 weeks at six dose levels: 0.01, 0.1, 0.3, 1.5, 3 and 10 mg/kg. Of the approximately 50 dose-escalation patients, hepatocellular carcinoma was present in some 19, melanoma in approximately 15, renal cell carcinoma in 9 and head and neck cancer in 9. A male proportion of roughly 80% and a mean age of approximately 55 years, ranging from 23 to 79, were recorded for the dose-escalation cohort. Patients were allowed to have had prior anti-PD-1, anti-PD-L1 or anti-CTLA-4 therapy, and approximately 37% of the dose-escalation patients had been treated with checkpoint inhibitors. Partial responses were achieved by three dose-escalation patients, of whom one had hepatocellular carcinoma and two had cutaneous melanoma. The point of sequencing TCRbeta in the periphery was to test whether ivuxolimab changed TCR sequence diversity and drove clonal T-cell expansion. The paper covers the monotherapy dose-escalation part of the phase I ivuxolimab trial, which included N of about 51 patients.

Genomic DNA was extracted from sorted cells for sequencing of the TCRbeta CDR3 region. The immunoSEQ Assay was used for sequencing of TCRbeta CDR3 regions. Imported from immuneACCESS, the table was reduced by TCRdb to in-frame sequences with V and J called. These copies leave out some clones; in studies compared against another copy, an unresolved V gene accounts for under half, and the cause of the remainder is not known. Within this sample are tens of thousands of clones, with under 85% of them counted one time only. The top ten clones comprise around 3.5% of the sample. Regarding this clone: This clone's antigen is unknown. The sample holds no much larger clone one base away, and base qualities are not on file.

The CDR3, cysteine through phenylalanine, is 16 amino acids long. The sequence is cut down to CDR3 DNA, 48 bases in frame from base 1. The V and J ends are trimmed by 5 bases and 6 bases, leaving 19 bases between them. Via the germline V gene, CDR1 is SGHTA and CDR2 FQGTGA. The trial excluded patients who had a history of autoimmune disease or were on systemic immunosuppression. Peripheral blood for TCR sequencing was drawn from every dose cohort at baseline, at cycle 4 day 1 and at cycle 7 day 1. Samples were obtained from an open-label, multicenter, first-in-human phase I dose-escalation trial of ivuxolimab. Adults with locally advanced or metastatic melanoma, renal cell, hepatocellular, or head and neck squamous cell carcinoma were enrolled in the trial. Before TCR sequencing, CD4+ and CD8+ T cells were separately sorted from peripheral blood. Beyond this particular receptor, the publication reports: The antigen specificity of the peripheral T cells that underwent clonal expansion was not determined. Low levels of normalized T-cell clonal expansion were also seen in some patients who did not respond. After ivuxolimab, more expanded clones were found on average in CD8+ T cells than in CD4+ T cells. Partial responders in the 0.1-3.0 mg/kg groups had among the lowest normalized peripheral clonal expansion, especially among CD8+ T cells. At doses from 0.1 to 3.0 mg/kg, clonal expansion was seen in both CD4+ and CD8+ blood T cells between baseline and week 6.

This receptor chain uses TRBV7-3 and TRBJ2-2, with a tentative D gene TRBD1 over 7 matching bases. The sample was CD4+ or CD8+ T cells sorted from blood, taken in a trial of the OX40 agonist ivuxolimab. The sequence came from an adult with an advanced solid tumor such as melanoma, head and neck, liver or kidney cancer. The nucleotides are TGTGCCAGCAGCCCAAGAGGAGGGGGCGGATCCGGGGAGCTGTTTTTT. Its protein product is CASSPRGGGGSGELFF.